This T cell receptor beta chain was obtained from a study of blood T cell repertoires in COVID-19. Clones were sequenced by immunoSEQ multiplex PCR, and TCRdb holds only the in-frame ones, with some missing. The data contain under 200,000 clones, 80% of them singletons. The sequence came from a man aged 55 to 70 with acute or convalescent COVID-19. The sequencing sample was made of peripheral blood.

The CDR3 reads CAWSPWGGQGALSGANVLTF. The CDR3 nucleotides are TGTGCCTGGAGCCCTTGGGGGGGACAGGGGGCACTCTCTGGGGCCAACGTCCTGACTTTC. The chain is built from TRBV30 and TRBJ2-6, with 12 nucleotides matching TRBD1. The ends lost 3 bases at V and 0 bases at J; junction bases unmatched: 12. This CDR3 spans 20 amino acids. Germline-derived CDR1 and CDR2 are GTSNPN and SVGIG (reference sequence). Supplemented by reference TRBV30 and TRBJ2-6, the full variable domain reads SQTIHQWPATLVQPVGSPLSLECTVEGTSNPNLYWYRQAAGRGLQLLFYSVGIGQISSEVPQNLSASRPQDRQFILSSKKLLLSDSGFYLCAWSPWGGQGALSGANVLTFGAGSRLTVL.